At least ten counts were recorded for the clone carrying this T cell receptor (beta chain). This sample is drawn from a study of blood T cell repertoires in COVID-19. The data were produced by immunoSEQ multiplex PCR, yet TCRdb's version contains in-frame clones alone and is incomplete. The top ten clones hold roughly a sixth of a sample with tens of thousands of clones, roughly two thirds of them seen once. The sequenced sample consisted of peripheral blood. This sequence was found in a human donor in a cohort sampled during active COVID-19.

CDR3 region: CASSVDGHGGQPQHF. For the CDR3, the DNA is TGTGCCAGCAGCGTAGATGGACACGGCGGACAGCCCCAGCATTTT. The rearrangement links TRBV9 to TRBJ1-5; TRBD1 is a possible D gene (5 bases). This CDR3 comprises 15 residues. Germline CDR1 SGDLS, CDR2 YYNGEE. V gave up 0 bases and J gave up 7 bases, with 14 bases separating them.